The rows below give T cell receptor beta chains drawn from one sample of a study of cytomegalovirus exposure and HLA in healthy donors. The protocol was immunoSEQ multiplex PCR, while the TCRdb copy is restricted to in-frame clones and leaves out a portion. The repertoire holds approximately 54,000 clones, with about nine tenths as singletons. Sequences were obtained from PBMCs. Every receptor here comes from a young woman in good health and CMV-seropositive. CDR3s include the opening cysteine and the closing phenylalanine or tryptophan.

TRBV7-9	TRBJ1-2	CASSTDRAPTNYGYTF
TRBV30	TRBJ1-3	CAWSDNSGNTIYF
TRBV30	TRBJ2-1	CAWSPAWGQLYNEQFF
TRBV18	TRBJ1-1	CASSRTAGDTEAFF
TRBV5-1	TRBJ1-1	CASSFFRDSKSGDTEAFF
TRBV19	TRBJ2-3	CASSIAARDTQYF
TRBV7-2	TRBJ2-2	CASSLQGGNTGELFF
TRBV30	TRBJ1-1	CAWLFDQGGTEAFF
TRBV9	TRBJ2-3	CASSGTGWAVSTDTQYF
TRBV7-9	TRBJ1-2	CASTEYRGYGYTF
TRBV27	TRBJ2-7	CASSWAGGTYEQYF
TRBV9	TRBJ2-7	CASSVGPQGGAYEQYF
TRBV6-5	TRBJ1-3	CASSSLGGYGNTIYF
TRBV5-1	TRBJ1-3	CASSLTPQGESGNTIYF
TRBV4-1	TRBJ2-1	CASSRGAGGPSSYNEQFF
TRBV5-6	TRBJ2-7	CASSLLTSGGALNREQYF
TRBV5-5	TRBJ2-7	CASSLAGLSYYEQYF
TRBV7-9	TRBJ2-5	CASSNSGRETQYF
TRBV19	TRBJ1-2	CATSGGARGYGYTF
TRBV10-3	TRBJ2-5	CAISSGDKETQYF
TRBV7-9	TRBJ2-3	CASSLGLAALTDTQYF
TRBV14	TRBJ2-7	CASSQEELPGQGSYEQYF
TRBV30	TRBJ2-3	CALVAGGPSTDTQYF
TRBV27	TRBJ2-2	CASSFSSAGELFF
TRBV6-6	TRBJ1-3	CASSYEDRSGNTIYF
TRBV9	TRBJ1-5	CASSVGGQGNQPQHF
TRBV28	TRBJ1-5	CASSLTGVWQPQHF
TRBV5-1	TRBJ2-3	CASSLGSSGGFTDTQYF
TRBV4-1	TRBJ1-1	CASSPTGGHTEAFF
TRBV2	TRBJ1-6	CASIEEGVNSPLHF
TRBV4-1	TRBJ1-1	CASSRGQGSAMNTEAFF
TRBV28	TRBJ1-5	CASSLQDWPQHF
TRBV6-5	TRBJ2-5	CASSHRGERETQYF
TRBV4-2	TRBJ2-4	CASSQEAGTGNIQYF
TRBV11-2	TRBJ1-2	CASSPAARQGVDYGYTF
TRBV28	TRBJ2-4	CASSWDRRNIQYF
TRBV19	TRBJ1-5	CASSAQGVFGQPQHF
TRBV30	TRBJ2-7	CAWSVSGLAGEQYF
TRBV4-1	TRBJ1-6	CASSQTDRNSPLHF
TRBV19	TRBJ2-7	CASSIAGGVGSYEQYF
TRBV7-9	TRBJ1-1	CASSFSGTEAFF
TRBV18	TRBJ2-7	CASSPPGAGSYEQYF
TRBV18	TRBJ2-7	CASSPARGGEVYEQYF
TRBV28	TRBJ2-1	CASGRLAGGKNEQFF
TRBV30	TRBJ1-1	CAWKGDSGSAFF
TRBV7-9	TRBJ1-5	CASSSTGGNQPQHF
TRBV30	TRBJ1-2	CAWAREEFDGYTF
TRBV6-1	TRBJ1-4	CASTRGTNEKLFF
TRBV27	TRBJ2-5	CASRALTKETQYF
TRBV28	TRBJ2-3	CASESSGFGDTQYF
TRBV5-1	TRBJ2-3	CASSLETTDTQYF
TRBV13	TRBJ1-1	CASSLAGGLWTEAFF
TRBV5-4	TRBJ2-3	CASSLAGKSADTQYF